Described below is a single T cell receptor (beta chain) sequence and its context. The antigen is not known. A junction end diverges from the germline sequence, so it may reflect a read error. Profiled with immunoSEQ multiplex PCR; TCRdb holds only in-frame clones, not every one. The sample has tens of thousands of clones, 70% to 90% seen once; the top ten hold about 8.1%. The CDR3 consists of 19 residues. Germline CDR1 reads SGHTA; CDR2 reads FQGNSA. The data were obtained in a study of PD-1 blockade in classical Hodgkin lymphoma. As for the study in general: Each patient was given nivolumab 3 mg/kg through a vein every 2 weeks.

Time point: cycle 4 day 1 (C4D1), after 6 weeks of nivolumab. Following autologous stem cell transplantation, relapse occurred in every patient, and exposure to brentuximab vedotin varied. Complete response, partial response or progressive disease was each patient's best response. Study results and limitations: TCR diversity at baseline was reported to be reduced in newly diagnosed patients relative to healthy donors. Diversity in CD4+ TCRs, unlike that measured in CD8+ TCRs, had risen significantly by C4D1.

The receptor was derived from a human donor with classical Hodgkin lymphoma. Sequencing was performed on peripheral blood mononuclear cells (PBMCs), taken before the fourth cycle of nivolumab. The rearrangement joins TRBV7-2 to TRBJ2-7, with D tentatively TRBD1 or TRBD2 (8 bases each). In DNA, the CDR3 is TGTGCTCCTCGACGGGGGGCAGGGGGCGAAGTAGCGGGGTCCTTCGAGCAGTACTTC. It is translated as CAPRRGAGGEVAGSFEQYF.